These 18 T cell receptor beta chains were all obtained from the same sample, sequenced in a study of T cell repertoires in cytomegalovirus infection. MiXCR, applied by TCRdb to the reads, yields one record per CDR3 protein. The table includes about 490,000 distinct CDR3 sequences, 26% detected once. The sequencing input was PBMCs. The source of these receptors is a human donor in good health (CMV status not recorded). Some clones in this sample may be carry-over from other donors' samples.

The chain couples TRBV6-5 to TRBJ1-6; 10 nucleotides agree with TRBD1. CDR1 is MNHEY, CDR2 SVGAGI, per germline. J gave up 10 bases and V 6 bases, and 6 bases lay outside the gene matches. The CDR3 is 14 amino acids. CDR3 sequence: CASRWDRGRSPLHF. CDR3 nucleotides: TGTGCCAGCAGATGGGACAGGGGCAGATCACCCCTCCACTTT.

The rearrangement uses TRBV4-1 and TRBJ2-1, with 14 positions matching TRBD2. This CDR3 contains 17 residues. The ends lost 4 bases at V and 7 bases at J; junction bases unmatched: 9. Germline CDR1 reads MGHRA; CDR2 reads YSYEKL. CDR3 amino acids: CASSLIGTSGSGNEQFF. CDR3 nucleotides: TGCGCCAGCAGCCTCATAGGGACTAGCGGGAGCGGGAATGAGCAGTTCTTC.

The rearrangement joins TRBV27 to TRBJ2-1, with 11 bases lining up with TRBD1. CDR1 and CDR2 from the germline V gene are MNHEY and SMNVEV (reference sequence). Germline trimming cut 6 bases from V and 8 bases from J; bases unmatched to any gene: 12. The CDR3 loop spans 16 amino acids. CDR3 amino acids: CASSRLGQGVNDEQFF. DNA of the CDR3: TGTGCCAGCAGCCGACTGGGACAGGGGGTGAATGATGAGCAGTTCTTC.

The chain uses TRBV7-9 and TRBJ2-7; D is ambiguous. The V end was cut by 4 bases, the J end by 4 bases, with 11 bases between. This CDR3 is built from 13 residues. The V gene's germline CDR1 is SEHNR and CDR2 FQNEAQ (reference sequence). The CDR3 is CASSSMTRYEQYV. CDR3 coding DNA: TGTGCCAGCAGCTCAATGACACGGTACGAGCAGTACGTC.

Many counts were recorded for this clonotype. The gene calls are TRBV7-6 and TRBJ2-7; 7 bases agree with TRBD1. The germline V gene encodes CDR1 SGHVS and CDR2 FNYEAQ. V lost 0 bases, J lost 3 bases, and 5 bases stayed unmatched. CDR3 length equals 15 residues. The CDR3 coding sequence is TGTGCCAGCAGCTTAGCCGAGGGACAGTTCTACGAGCAGTACGTC. This sequence encodes CASSLAEGQFYEQYV.

This clonotype was seen a few times. The V and J genes are TRBV20-1 and TRBJ1-6; 9 bases match TRBD1. The CDR3 extends over 14 amino acids. In germline, CDR1 is DFQATT, CDR2 SNEGSKA (reference sequence). Germline trimming cut 3 bases from V and 8 bases from J; bases unmatched to any gene: 5. Written as DNA, the CDR3 is TGCAGTGCTAGTACAGGGGGCGAAGATTCACCCCTCCACTTT. Translation gives CSASTGGEDSPLHF.

V is TRBV28 and J is TRBJ1-6; D is perhaps TRBD1 (5 bases). V was trimmed by 5 bases and J by 9 bases, leaving 14 bases between them. CDR1 and CDR2 (germline): MDHEN, SYDVKM. The CDR3 loop spans 14 amino acids. The CDR3 spells CASSMGGSGSPLHF. DNA for the CDR3: TGTGCCAGCAGTATGGGGGGTAGTGGTTCACCCCTCCACTTT. Full variable domain (outside the CDR3, taken from reference TRBV28 and TRBJ1-6): DVKVTQSSRYLVKRTGEKVFLECVQDMDHENMFWYRQDPGLGLRLIYFSYDVKMKEKGDIPEGYSVSREKKERFSLILESASTNQTSMYLCASSMGGSGSPLHFGNGTRLTVT.

The table lists this clonotype with a few counts. The rearrangement uses TRBV18 and TRBJ1-6; no definite D call. Between the trimmed V and J ends, which lost 4 bases and 5 bases, there was a span of 15 bases. The CDR3 consists of 16 residues. Germline V CDR1 and CDR2: KGHSH, LQKENI. Here the CDR3 DNA reads TGTGCCAGCTCACGGTTTACGGTCCAGGATAATTCACCCCTCCACTTT. Translation: CASSRFTVQDNSPLHF. Based on the CDR3 plus reference TRBV18 and TRBJ1-6, the full variable domain is NAGVMQNPRHLVRRRGQEARLRCSPMKGHSHVYWYRQLPEEGLKFMVYLQKENIIDESGMPKERFSAEFPKEGPSILRIQQVVRGDSAAYFCASSRFTVQDNSPLHFGNGTRLTVT.

This clonotype was observed a handful of times. J is TRBJ2-6 and V is TRBV9, with a possible D match to TRBD1 (6 bases). Germline loops: CDR1 SGDLS, CDR2 YYNGEE. V was shortened by 4 bases and J by 0 bases, with 11 bases between the two germline ends. The CDR3 contains 16 residues. CDR3 protein: CASSPGQYSGANVLTF. The DNA for the CDR3 is TGTGCCAGCAGCCCCGGACAGTACTCTGGGGCCAACGTCCTGACTTTC.

DNA for the CDR3: TGCGCCAGCAGCCGGGGACAGCCAAACCGGGAAGGCTACACCTTC. Protein sequence: CASSRGQPNREGYTF. The chain employs TRBV4-3 and TRBJ1-2, with TRBD1 identical over 7 bases. This CDR3 comprises 15 residues. Germline V gene sequence: CDR1 LGHNA, CDR2 YSLEER. The trim removed 4 bases at V and 8 bases at J, leaving 13 bases unmatched.

The chain recombines TRBV9 with TRBJ1-2, with a tentative D call TRBD1 (5 bases). This CDR3 is built from 14 residues. Germline V gives CDR1 SGDLS, CDR2 YYNGEE. V was shortened by 2 bases and J by 5 bases, with 13 bases between the two germline ends. The CDR3 loop is CASSVGRGGYGYTF. CDR3 nucleotide sequence: TGTGCCAGCAGCGTCGGGAGGGGAGGTTATGGCTACACCTTC.

In regard to this clonotype: A read error may account for a junction end that differs from germline. The J gene is TRBJ1-3, the V gene TRBV11-3; no clear D gene. CDR3 length: 13 residues. Germline CDR1 and CDR2: SGHNT and YENEEA. Here the CDR3 reads CARSSRPGNTIYF. The CDR3, as DNA: TGTGCCAGAAGCTCCAGGCCTGGAAACACCATATATTTT.

With respect to this clonotype: This could be a read error, since a much larger clone is one nucleotide away. The V gene is TRBV7-2, the J gene TRBJ1-3; D not resolved. The CDR3 is made up of 15 amino acids. The germline CDR1 and CDR2 sequences are SGHTA and FQGNSA. Trimming shortened V by 1 base and J by 0 bases, and 7 bases separated the two germline ends. The CDR3 loop reads CASSLEPGSGNTIYF. The CDR3 bases are TGTGCCAGCAGCTTAGAACCGGGCTCTGGAAACACCATATATTTT.

This sequence joins TRBV28 and TRBJ2-7; 8 nucleotides match TRBD2. With 6 bases clipped from V and 1 base from J, the junction kept 11 bases outside the gene matches. CDR3 length: 16 amino acids. Germline lookup yields CDR1 MDHEN and CDR2 SYDVKM. The CDR3 region is CASSPSFSGNSYEQYF. Written as DNA, the CDR3 is TGTGCCAGCAGCCCTTCGTTTAGCGGGAATTCCTACGAGCAGTACTTC.

This clonotype appeared a few times. The chain carries TRBV20-1 and TRBJ2-1; D may correspond to TRBD1 or TRBD2 (5 bases each). The V end was cut by 5 bases, the J end by 0 bases, with 20 bases between. CDR3 length equals 17 residues. The germline CDR1 and CDR2 sequences are DFQATT and SNEGSKA (reference sequence). The CDR3 loop reads CSASRDGLGSSYNEQFF. The CDR3 DNA reads as TGCAGTGCTTCCCGGGACGGCCTTGGAAGCTCCTACAATGAGCAGTTCTTC.

This clonotype appeared many times. The rearrangement uses TRBV7-8 and TRBJ2-7, with D maybe TRBD1 (6 bases). The ends were cut back, 5 bases at V and 3 bases at J, with 11 bases in the middle. This CDR3 comprises 13 residues. Germline CDR1 and CDR2: SGHVS and FQNEAQ. The CDR3 loop reads CASSPGGGYEQYF. The CDR3 DNA sequence: TGTGCCAGCAGCCCTGGGGGCGGCTACGAGCAGTACTTC.

This clonotype was observed a handful of times. This sequence joins TRBV7-9 and TRBJ2-6; D might be TRBD1 (5 bases). V was cut by 5 bases and J by 0 bases, with 11 bases left in between. Germline assignment: CDR1 SEHNR and CDR2 FQNEAQ (reference sequence). The CDR3 runs to 16 residues. As DNA, the CDR3 is TGTGCCAGCAGCATCTACAGGACCTCTGGGGCCAACGTCCTGACTTTC. Amino acid sequence: CASSIYRTSGANVLTF.

This clonotype was seen a few times. The chain couples TRBV6-1 to TRBJ1-5, with 7 bases matching TRBD1. Germline V gene lookup returns CDR1 MNHNS and CDR2 SASEGT. Trimming took 8 bases from V and 6 from J; bases not matched to a gene: 7. The CDR3 loop spans 13 amino acids. As DNA, the CDR3 is TGTGCCAGCTGCGACAGGGCTGGTCAGCCCCAGCATTTT. Translating gives CASCDRAGQPQHF.